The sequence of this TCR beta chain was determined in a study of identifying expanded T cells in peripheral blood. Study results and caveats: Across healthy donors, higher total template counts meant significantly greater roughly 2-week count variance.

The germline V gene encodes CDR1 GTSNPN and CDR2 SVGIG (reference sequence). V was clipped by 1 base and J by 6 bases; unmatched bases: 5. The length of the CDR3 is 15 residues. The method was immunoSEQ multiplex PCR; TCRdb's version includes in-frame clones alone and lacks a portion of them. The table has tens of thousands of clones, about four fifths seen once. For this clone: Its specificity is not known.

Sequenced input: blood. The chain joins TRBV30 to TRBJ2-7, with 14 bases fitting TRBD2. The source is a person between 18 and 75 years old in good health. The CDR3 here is CAWSGGTSGSSEQYF. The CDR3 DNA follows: TGTGCCTGGAGTGGAGGGACTAGCGGGAGTTCCGAGCAGTACTTC. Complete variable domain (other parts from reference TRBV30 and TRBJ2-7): SQTIHQWPATLVQPVGSPLSLECTVEGTSNPNLYWYRQAAGRGLQLLFYSVGIGQISSEVPQNLSASRPQDRQFILSSKKLLLSDSGFYLCAWSGGTSGSSEQYFGPGTRLTVT.